This T cell receptor beta chain was documented in a study of OX40 agonist ivuxolimab in advanced cancers. Study information: Patients undergoing dose escalation presented with hepatocellular carcinoma, melanoma, renal cell or head and neck cancer. Regarding the study as a whole: People who partly responded at 0.1-3.0 mg/kg had some of the least clonal expansion seen.

The study sampled blood at baseline, cycle 4 day 1, and cycle 7 day 1. Produced via immunoSEQ multiplex PCR; TCRdb's table is partial and in-frame only. The table has roughly 48,000 clones, roughly 90% seen once; the top ten hold around 6.7%. Points on this clone: Antigen unknown.

Germline CDR1 is LNHDA and CDR2 is SQIVND (reference sequence). V lost 6 bases and J lost 7, with 15 bases in between. There are 14 residues in the CDR3. This sample comprised CD4+ or CD8+ T cells sorted from blood, obtained in a trial of the OX40 agonist ivuxolimab. The clonotype was recovered from an adult with an advanced solid tumor such as melanoma, head and neck, liver or kidney cancer. The gene calls are TRBV19 and TRBJ1-4; a possible D gene is TRBD1 (5 bases). CDR3 sequence: CASRRDGVREKLFF. The CDR3 nucleotides read TGTGCCAGTAGGAGGGACGGGGTTCGTGAAAAACTGTTTTTT.